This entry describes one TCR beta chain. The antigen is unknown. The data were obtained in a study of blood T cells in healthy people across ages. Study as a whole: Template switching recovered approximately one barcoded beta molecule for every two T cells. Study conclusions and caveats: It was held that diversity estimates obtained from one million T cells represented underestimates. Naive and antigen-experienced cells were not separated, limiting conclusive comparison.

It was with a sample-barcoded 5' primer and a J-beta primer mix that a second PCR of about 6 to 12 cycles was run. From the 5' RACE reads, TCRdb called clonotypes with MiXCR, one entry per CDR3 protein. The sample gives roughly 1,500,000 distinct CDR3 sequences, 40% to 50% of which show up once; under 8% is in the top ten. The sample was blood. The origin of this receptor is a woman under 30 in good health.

The CDR3, as DNA: TGTGCCAGCAGCGTTTACTTGTGGGGGCCGGAAAATGGCTACACCTTC. Translating it yields CASSVYLWGPENGYTF. This chain links TRBV9 with TRBJ1-2, with TRBD1 as a possible D gene (6 bases). CDR1 is SGDLS and CDR2 is YYNGEE in the germline V gene. This CDR3 contains 16 residues. The V end lost 2 bases, the J end lost 6 bases, and 20 bases lay between the germline ends. Combining the CDR3 with reference TRBV9 and TRBJ1-2 gives the whole variable domain DSGVTQTPKHLITATGQRVTLRCSPRSGDLSVYWYQQSLDQGLQFLIQYYNGEERAKGNILERFSAQQFPDLHSELNLSSLELGDSALYFCASSVYLWGPENGYTFGSGTRLTVV.